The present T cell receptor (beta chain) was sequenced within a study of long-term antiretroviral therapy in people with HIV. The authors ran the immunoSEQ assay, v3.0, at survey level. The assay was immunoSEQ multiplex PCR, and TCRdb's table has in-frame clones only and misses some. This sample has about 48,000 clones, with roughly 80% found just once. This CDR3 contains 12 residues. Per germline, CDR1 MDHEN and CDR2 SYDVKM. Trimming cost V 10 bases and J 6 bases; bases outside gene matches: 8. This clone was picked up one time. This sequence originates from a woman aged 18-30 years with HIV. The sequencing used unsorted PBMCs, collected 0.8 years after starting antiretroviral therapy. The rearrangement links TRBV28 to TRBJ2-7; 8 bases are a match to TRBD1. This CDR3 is CATTATGAEQYF. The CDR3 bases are TGTGCCACCACCGCGACAGGGGCCGAGCAGTACTTC.